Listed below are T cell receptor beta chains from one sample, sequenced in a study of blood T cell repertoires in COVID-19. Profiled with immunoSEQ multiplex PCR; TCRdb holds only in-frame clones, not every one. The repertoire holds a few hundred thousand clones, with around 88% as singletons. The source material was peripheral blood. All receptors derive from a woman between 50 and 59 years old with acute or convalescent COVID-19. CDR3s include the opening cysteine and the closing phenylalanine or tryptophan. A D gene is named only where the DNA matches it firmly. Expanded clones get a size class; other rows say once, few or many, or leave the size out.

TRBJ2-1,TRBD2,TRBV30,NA,CAWSGTSVDNEQFF,TGTGCCTGGAGTGGGACTAGCGTCGACAATGAGCAGTTCTTC
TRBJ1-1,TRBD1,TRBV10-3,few,CAISEGGQGKTEAFF,TGTGCCATCAGTGAGGGAGGACAGGGGAAGACTGAAGCTTTCTTT
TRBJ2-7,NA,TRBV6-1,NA,CASSETEPYEQYF,TGTGCCAGCAGTGAGACTGAGCCCTACGAGCAGTACTTC
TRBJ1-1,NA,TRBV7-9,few,CASSNQGGGPTEAFF,TGTGCCAGCAGCAACCAGGGTGGCGGACCCACTGAAGCTTTCTTT
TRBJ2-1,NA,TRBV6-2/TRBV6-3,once,CASSSQGSYNEQFF,TGTGCCAGCAGTTCGCAGGGCTCCTACAATGAGCAGTTCTTC
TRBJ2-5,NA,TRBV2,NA,CASSEAGWETQYF,TGTGCCAGCAGTGAGGCGGGATGGGAGACCCAGTACTTC
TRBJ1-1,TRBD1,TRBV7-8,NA,CASSFGQGAAFF,TGTGCCAGCAGCTTCGGACAGGGGGCAGCTTTCTTT
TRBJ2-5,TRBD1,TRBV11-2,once,CASNKISGRTGNRRETQYF,TGTGCCAGCAACAAAATTTCGGGGCGGACAGGGAACAGGAGGGAGACCCAGTACTTC
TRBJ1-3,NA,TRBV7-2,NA,CASSLAGGAAGNTIYF,TGTGCCAGCAGCTTAGCCGGGGGGGCAGCTGGAAACACCATATATTTT
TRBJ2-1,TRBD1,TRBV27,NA,CASRLSGGAYNEQFF,TGTGCCAGCAGGCTCTCAGGGGGAGCCTACAATGAGCAGTTCTTC
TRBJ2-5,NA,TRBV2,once,CASSSVFNMSQYF,TGTGCCAGCAGTTCCGTCTTTAATATGTCCCAGTACTTC
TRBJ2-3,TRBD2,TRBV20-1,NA,CSASSGGTDTQYF,TGCAGTGCTAGTAGCGGGGGAACAGATACGCAGTATTTT
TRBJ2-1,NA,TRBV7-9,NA,CASSTTGGRYHVLEQFF,TGTGCCAGCAGTACGACTGGGGGGAGATATCACGTGCTGGAGCAGTTCTTC
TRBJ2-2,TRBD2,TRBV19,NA,CASSIGRVNTGELFF,TGTGCCAGTAGTATCGGGAGGGTTAACACCGGGGAGCTGTTTTTT
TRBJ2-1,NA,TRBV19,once,CASSIVTDNEQFF,TGTGCCAGTAGTATAGTGACAGACAATGAGCAGTTCTTC
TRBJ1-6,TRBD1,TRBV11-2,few,CASSTTGGDSPLHF,TGTGCCAGCAGCACGACAGGGGGGGATTCACCCCTCCACTTT
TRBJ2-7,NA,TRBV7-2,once,CASSLSYSYEQYF,TGTGCCAGCAGCTTATCCTATTCCTACGAGCAGTACTTC
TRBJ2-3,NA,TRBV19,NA,CATAEGYLADTQYF,TGTGCCACTGCCGAGGGCTACCTCGCAGATACGCAGTATTTT
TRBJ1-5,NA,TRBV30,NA,CAWSVLSNQPQHF,TGTGCCTGGAGTGTACTGAGCAATCAGCCCCAGCATTTT
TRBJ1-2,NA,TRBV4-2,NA,CASSPLQGYYGYTF,TGTGCCAGCAGCCCCCTCCAGGGTTACTATGGCTACACCTTC
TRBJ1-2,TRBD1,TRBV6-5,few,CASSRDSNYGYTF,TGTGCCAGCAGTCGGGACAGTAACTATGGCTACACCTTC
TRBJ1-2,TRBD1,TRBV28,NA,CASSSRDRSYTF,TGTGCCAGCAGTTCCCGGGACAGGTCCTACACCTTC
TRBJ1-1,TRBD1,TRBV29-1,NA,CSVDRGAEAFF,TGCAGCGTGGACAGGGGCGCTGAAGCTTTCTTT
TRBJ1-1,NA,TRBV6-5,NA,CASSLGEEIGTAFF,TGTGCCAGCAGCCTAGGGGAGGAGATAGGGACAGCTTTCTTT
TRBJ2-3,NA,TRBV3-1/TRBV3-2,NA,CASSFEGEGTQYF,TGTGCCAGCAGTTTCGAGGGGGAAGGGACGCAGTATTTT
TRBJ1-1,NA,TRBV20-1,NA,CSASDRTEAFF,TGCAGTGCTAGTGATAGAACTGAAGCTTTCTTT
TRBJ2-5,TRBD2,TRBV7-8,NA,CASSPRTSGSSETQYF,TGTGCCAGCAGCCCCCGGACTAGCGGGAGTTCAGAGACCCAGTACTTC
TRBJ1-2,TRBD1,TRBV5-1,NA,CASSYHTGVDNYGYTF,TGCGCCAGCAGCTACCACACAGGGGTCGATAACTATGGCTACACCTTC
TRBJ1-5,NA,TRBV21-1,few,CASSKLRQGISGNQPQHF,TGTGCCAGCAGCAAACTTCGACAGGGGATATCGGGCAATCAGCCCCAGCATTTT
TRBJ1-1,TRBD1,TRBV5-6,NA,CASSRTGGSEAFF,TGTGCCAGCAGTCGGACAGGGGGCAGTGAAGCTTTCTTT
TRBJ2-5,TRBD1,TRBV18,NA,CASFQRTGQETQYF,TGTGCCAGCTTTCAAAGGACAGGGCAAGAGACCCAGTACTTC
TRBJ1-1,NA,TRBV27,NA,CASSRLAARPEAFF,TGTGCCAGCAGTCGATTGGCGGCCCGGCCTGAAGCTTTCTTT
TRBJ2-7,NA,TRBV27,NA,CASSQNRDVGEQYF,TGTGCCAGCAGCCAAAATCGGGATGTGGGCGAGCAGTACTTC
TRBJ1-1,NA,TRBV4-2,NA,CASSQDLPGVSTEAFF,TGTGCCAGCAGCCAAGATCTTCCAGGGGTAAGCACTGAAGCTTTCTTT
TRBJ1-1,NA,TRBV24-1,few,CATSGKQGGEAFF,TGTGCCACCAGTGGAAAACAGGGCGGTGAAGCTTTCTTT
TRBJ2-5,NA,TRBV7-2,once,CASSLGLGGAQETQYF,TGTGCCAGCAGCTTAGGGCTGGGTGGGGCCCAAGAGACCCAGTACTTC
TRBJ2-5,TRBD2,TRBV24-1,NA,CATSEKRGGKTQYF,TGTGCCACCAGTGAAAAGCGGGGGGGGAAGACCCAGTACTTC
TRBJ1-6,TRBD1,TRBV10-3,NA,CAITGGDNSPLHF,TGTGCCATTACAGGGGGGGATAATTCACCCCTCCACTTT
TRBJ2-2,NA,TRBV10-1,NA,CAARSRDTANTGELFF,TGCGCCGCCAGGTCCCGAGACACCGCGAACACCGGGGAGCTGTTTTTT
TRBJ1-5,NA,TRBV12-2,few,CASIRQGNQPQHF,TGTGCAAGCATAAGACAGGGGAATCAGCCCCAGCATTTT
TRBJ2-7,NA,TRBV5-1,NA,CASSLTGDRDEQYF,TGCGCCAGCAGCTTGACCGGGGATAGGGACGAGCAGTACTTC
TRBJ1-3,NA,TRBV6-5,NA,CASSSDSSSGNTIYF,TGTGCCAGCAGTTCCGACAGTTCCTCTGGAAACACCATATATTTT
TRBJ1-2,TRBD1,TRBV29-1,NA,CSGTETGGVGYTF,TGCAGCGGGACCGAGACAGGGGGTGTAGGCTACACCTTC
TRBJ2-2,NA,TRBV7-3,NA,CASSLYGGPSNTGELFF,TGTGCCAGCAGCTTATATGGGGGCCCTTCGAACACCGGGGAGCTGTTTTTT
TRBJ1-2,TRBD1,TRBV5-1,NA,CASSYNPHRDRDYGYTF,TGCGCCAGCAGCTACAACCCTCACCGGGACAGGGACTATGGCTACACCTTC